Shown below are 32 T cell receptor beta chains from a single sample sequenced in a study of CD8 T cells in Susac syndrome (dated by TCRdb to the late 2010s). Library construction relied on the immunoSEQ multiplex PCR assay. RNA was extracted using the RNeasy kit, and about 0.45 to 1 ug of the RNA was reverse transcribed with random hexamers. TCRdb's own reprocessing of the public reads used fastp at Q25 and MiXCR and kept productive beta chains. Every entry covers one CDR3 protein and lists the most common genes and DNA from its rows. For this sample there are around 45,000 distinct CDR3 sequences; roughly 93% appear just once. The ten most abundant clones make up around 0.53% of the sample. Sequencing was carried out using CD8+ T cells from PBMCs. Receptors were obtained from a human donor in good health.

The chain uses TRBV30 and TRBJ2-6; D gene unclear. Between the trimmed V and J ends, which lost 5 bases and 2 bases, there was a span of 10 bases. This CDR3 has 14 amino acids. CDR1 and CDR2 from the germline V gene are GTSNPN and SVGIG (reference sequence). CDR3 bases: TGTGCCTGGGACAACGGCGCTGGGGCCAACGTCCTGACTTTC. Amino acid sequence: CAWDNGAGANVLTF.

The V and J genes are TRBV4-1 and TRBJ1-1; the D is unclear. CDR3 length: 13 residues. Deletions cut 1 base from V and 12 bases from J, with 15 bases between. Germline-derived CDR1 and CDR2 are MGHRA and YSYEKL. CDR3 region: CASSQGMNAQSFF. The CDR3 nucleotides are TGCGCCAGCAGCCAAGGAATGAACGCCCAATCTTTCTTT.

This rearrangement joins TRBV28 to TRBJ2-4, with 9 bases matching TRBD1. This CDR3 spans 15 amino acids. Trimming cost V 7 bases and J 7 bases; bases outside gene matches: 11. Germline V gene lookup returns CDR1 MDHEN and CDR2 SYDVKM. DNA for the CDR3: TGTGCCAGCATCGAACAGGGGGCAATTAAGAACATTCAGTACTTC. This codes for CASIEQGAIKNIQYF.

The chain employs TRBV29-1 and TRBJ2-1; maybe TRBD2 (5 bases). This CDR3 contains 15 residues. V gave up 4 bases and J gave up 0 bases, with 13 bases separating them. Looked up from germline, CDR1 is SQVTM and CDR2 is ANQGSEA. The CDR3 bases are TGCAGCGTTGGGCGGGTGGGGTACTCCTACAATGAGCAGTTCTTC. Protein sequence: CSVGRVGYSYNEQFF.

This chain connects TRBV6-5 to TRBJ1-2, with a tentative D call TRBD1 (5 bases). V was cut by 3 bases and J by 0 bases, with 11 bases left in between. This CDR3 contains 15 residues. CDR1 is MNHEY and CDR2 is SVGAGI in the germline V gene. The CDR3 loop is CASSYSGDPNYGYTF. DNA for the CDR3: TGTGCCAGCAGTTATTCCGGGGACCCTAACTATGGCTACACCTTC.

V and J are TRBV28 and TRBJ1-1, with unresolved D. CDR1 and CDR2 from the germline V gene are MDHEN and SYDVKM. V lost 7 bases and J lost 5, with 14 bases in between. The CDR3 covers 13 residues. The DNA of the CDR3 is TGTGCCAGCATAGCGTATTGGATGACTGAAGCTTTCTTT. Its protein is CASIAYWMTEAFF.

This rearrangement joins TRBV7-9 to TRBJ1-1; maybe TRBD1 (5 bases). The CDR3 totals 15 residues. V lost 2 bases to trimming and J lost 2 bases, with 12 bases between them. Germline V lookup: CDR1 SEHNR, CDR2 FQNEAQ (reference sequence). The CDR3 coding sequence is TGTGCCAGCAGCTTACAGGGAGGGTTTAACACTGAAGCTTTCTTT. Residues: CASSLQGGFNTEAFF. The full variable domain, its missing parts supplied by reference TRBV7-9 and TRBJ1-1, is DTGVSQNPRHKITKRGQNVTFRCDPISEHNRLYWYRQTLGQGPEFLTYFQNEAQLEKSRLLSDRFSAERPKGSFSTLEIQRTEQGDSAMYLCASSLQGGFNTEAFFGQGTRLTVV.

The rearrangement links TRBV30 to TRBJ2-1; 8 bases line up with TRBD1. The CDR3 is made up of 15 amino acids. The junction had 5 bases not matched to a gene; V was cut back by 4 bases and J by 0 bases. The germline V gene has CDR1 GTSNPN and CDR2 SVGIG (reference sequence). In DNA form, the CDR3 reads TGTGCCTGGAACCTCGGACAGGGCTCCTACAATGAGCAGTTCTTC. Its translation: CAWNLGQGSYNEQFF.

This chain uses TRBV13 with TRBJ1-1; 7 bases fit TRBD1. Germline values: CDR1 PRHDT, CDR2 FYEKMQ (reference sequence). The CDR3 extends over 15 amino acids. After removal of 5 bases from V and 1 base from J, the junction contained 7 bases not matched to a gene. DNA for the CDR3: TGTGCCAGCAGCGTGCCGGAGGGGGCGAACACTGAAGCTTTCTTT. This encodes CASSVPEGANTEAFF.

The chain links TRBV29-1 to TRBJ2-7, with a tentative D call TRBD1 (5 bases). The CDR3 covers 12 residues. CDR1 is SQVTM, CDR2 ANQGSEA, per germline. The V and J ends lost 4 bases and 8 bases respectively, with 15 bases between them. The CDR3 protein is CSVVPRERKQYF. CDR3 nucleotide sequence: TGCAGCGTTGTTCCCAGGGAAAGGAAGCAGTACTTC.

CDR3 DNA: TGTGCCAGCAGCTTTAGCGGGAACTCCTACAATGAGCAGTTCTTC. Translating gives CASSFSGNSYNEQFF. J is TRBJ2-1 and V is TRBV7-2, with 8 bases matching TRBD2. Germline CDR1 is SGHTA and CDR2 is FQGNSA. The CDR3 runs 15 residues. With 3 bases clipped from V and 0 bases from J, the junction kept 1 base outside the gene matches.

This clonotype was observed a single time. The V gene is TRBV5-1, the J gene TRBJ2-7; D gene uncertain. V lost 1 base, J lost 0 bases, and 11 bases lay in between. Germline assignment: CDR1 SGHRS and CDR2 YFSETQ. The CDR3 is 15 residues long. The CDR3 region is CASSLTAESSYEQYF. The CDR3 nucleotides are TGCGCCAGCAGCTTGACAGCCGAGAGCTCCTACGAGCAGTACTTC.

This chain connects TRBV13 to TRBJ2-1, with 9 nucleotides matching TRBD2. The V and J ends lost 1 base and 7 bases, in that order; junction bases with no gene match: 2. The CDR3 extends over 14 amino acids. Germline loops: CDR1 PRHDT, CDR2 FYEKMQ (reference sequence). DNA of the CDR3: TGTGCCAGCAGCTTAGCCCTAGCGGGAAATGAGCAGTTCTTC. It yields the protein CASSLALAGNEQFF.

This chain's CDR3 is CASRHGTGELFF. The CDR3 coding sequence is TGCGCCAGCAGGCACGGCACCGGGGAGCTGTTTTTT. The chain recombines TRBV4-1 with TRBJ2-2; D is uncertain. The CDR3 length is 12 residues. Germline V gives CDR1 MGHRA, CDR2 YSYEKL. Trimming took 6 bases from V and 4 from J, leaving 6 bases between them.

This clonotype was observed a single time. This chain uses TRBV7-8 with TRBJ2-7; 7 nucleotides agree with TRBD2. With 5 bases clipped from V and 3 bases from J, the junction kept 7 bases outside the gene matches. The CDR3 consists of 14 residues. Germline CDR1 reads SGHVS; CDR2 reads FQNEAQ. DNA for the CDR3: TGTGCCAGCAGCCAAAGCGGGACTATCTACGAGCAGTACTTC. As protein: CASSQSGTIYEQYF.

The J gene is TRBJ2-7, the V gene TRBV4-1; D gene uncertain. The germline V gene has CDR1 MGHRA and CDR2 YSYEKL. The CDR3 contains 12 residues. The ends were cut back, 2 bases at V and 4 bases at J, with 6 bases in the middle. CDR3 amino acids: CASSQPEYEQYF. The CDR3 bases are TGCGCCAGCAGCCAACCGGAGTACGAGCAGTACTTC.

The gene calls are TRBV5-1 and TRBJ2-7; D gene uncertain. Germline V gene lookup returns CDR1 SGHRS and CDR2 YFSETQ. The CDR3 consists of 16 residues. Trimming took off 0 bases at V and 0 bases at J, with 13 bases between the two ends. The CDR3 nucleotides read TGCGCCAGCAGCTTGGTGGGCGGAGACCTCTCCTACGAGCAGTACTTC. Protein: CASSLVGGDLSYEQYF.

The gene calls are TRBV20-1 and TRBJ2-1, with TRBD2 matching 10 bases. Germline V gene lookup returns CDR1 DFQATT and CDR2 SNEGSKA (reference sequence). The trim removed 3 bases at V and 8 bases at J, leaving 10 bases unmatched. This CDR3 comprises 15 residues. CDR3 residues: CSASSTSGTGHEQFF. The DNA of the CDR3 is TGCAGTGCTAGCTCCACTAGCGGGACGGGCCATGAGCAGTTCTTC.

The V and J genes are TRBV28 and TRBJ2-2; D is uncertain. Trimming removed 1 base at V and 7 bases at J, with 7 bases between. In germline, CDR1 is MDHEN, CDR2 SYDVKM. This CDR3 comprises 13 residues. The CDR3 protein is CASSLLGYGELFF. For the CDR3, the DNA is TGTGCCAGCAGTTTATTGGGCTACGGGGAGCTGTTTTTT.

The chain employs TRBV7-2 and TRBJ1-5; D gene ambiguous. The V end lost 1 base, the J end lost 7 bases, and 8 bases lay between the germline ends. This CDR3 has 13 amino acids. Germline CDR1 and CDR2: SGHTA and FQGNSA. The CDR3 protein is CASSLDSLQPQHF. The DNA of the CDR3 is TGTGCCAGCAGCTTAGACTCCTTACAGCCCCAGCATTTT. The variable domain in full, completed from reference TRBV7-2 and TRBJ1-5, reads GAGVSQSPSNKVTEKGKDVELRCDPISGHTALYWYRQSLGQGLEFLIYFQGNSAPDKSGLPSDRFSAERTGGSVSTLTIQRTQQEDSAVYLCASSLDSLQPQHFGDGTRLSIL.

This chain links TRBV15 with TRBJ2-1; D is undetermined. In germline, CDR1 is LNHNV, CDR2 YYDKDF (reference sequence). The CDR3 runs to 13 residues. V was trimmed by 8 bases and J by 0 bases, leaving 8 bases between them. The CDR3 protein is CATEASSYNEQFF. The CDR3 bases are TGTGCCACCGAGGCCAGCTCCTACAATGAGCAGTTCTTC. Looking up the rest from reference TRBV15 and TRBJ2-1 gives the full variable domain: DAMVIQNPRYQVTQFGKPVTLSCSQTLNHNVMYWYQQKSSQAPKLLFHYYDKDFNNEADTPDNFQSRRPNTSFCFLDIRSPGLGDTAMYLCATEASSYNEQFFGPGTRLTVL.

The V call is TRBV2, the J call TRBJ1-2, with 8 bases matching TRBD1. The V segment lost 5 bases and the J segment 10 bases; nucleotides outside the gene matches: 6. CDR1 is SNHLY and CDR2 is FYNNEI in the germline V gene. The CDR3 length is 12 residues. The DNA of the CDR3 is TGTGCCAGCAGTAGGGACAGGCATGTCTACACCTTC. Translation: CASSRDRHVYTF. Filled out from reference TRBV2 and TRBJ1-2, the complete variable domain reads EPEVTQTPSHQVTQMGQEVILRCVPISNHLYFYWYRQILGQKVEFLVSFYNNEISEKSEIFDDQFSVERPDGSNFTLKIRSTKLEDSAMYFCASSRDRHVYTFGSGTRLTVV.

This sequence joins TRBV29-1 and TRBJ2-7; 12 positions agree with TRBD2. J was trimmed by 4 bases and V by 1 base; bases with no gene match: 8. Germline assignment: CDR1 SQVTM and CDR2 ANQGSEA. The CDR3 is 16 amino acids. CDR3 sequence: CSVEGQTSGRSYEQYF. In DNA form, the CDR3 reads TGCAGCGTTGAAGGCCAGACTAGCGGGAGATCGTACGAGCAGTACTTC.

The J gene is TRBJ1-5, the V gene TRBV28; D unclear. With 5 bases removed from V and 10 bases from J, the gap between germline ends came to 3 bases. The CDR3 totals 9 residues. CDR1 and CDR2 from the germline V gene are MDHEN and SYDVKM. CDR3 region: CASSPPQHF. The CDR3 DNA reads TGTGCCAGCAGTCCTCCCCAGCATTTT.

This clonotype came up a few times. The rearrangement joins TRBV7-9 to TRBJ1-2; possible D gene TRBD1, 6 bases. CDR3 length: 13 amino acids. Germline V CDR1 and CDR2: SEHNR, FQNEAQ (reference sequence). The V end lost 5 bases, the J end lost 10 bases, and 17 bases lay between the germline ends. CDR3 nucleotides: TGTGCCAGCAGCCCCTCGGCCAGGGGAGTCTACACCTTC. Encoded protein: CASSPSARGVYTF.

This chain links TRBV27 with TRBJ2-7, with TRBD2 as a possible D gene (7 bases). The V end lost 3 bases, the J end lost 2 bases, and 17 bases lay between the germline ends. This CDR3 contains 16 residues. Germline CDR1 MNHEY, CDR2 SMNVEV (reference sequence). The CDR3 spells CASSFLGASGTYEQYF. CDR3 nucleotides: TGTGCCAGCAGTTTTCTGGGGGCTAGCGGTACCTACGAGCAGTACTTC.

The V call is TRBV7-9, the J call TRBJ2-7; 7 bases map to TRBD2. Germline-derived CDR1 and CDR2 are SEHNR and FQNEAQ (reference sequence). V lost 2 bases and J lost 0; bases outside the gene matches: 7. The CDR3 runs 16 residues. The CDR3, as DNA: TGTGCCAGCAGCTTACCCACTAGCGAGAGCTCCTACGAGCAGTACTTC. Amino acids: CASSLPTSESSYEQYF. Supplemented by reference TRBV7-9 and TRBJ2-7, the full variable domain reads DTGVSQNPRHKITKRGQNVTFRCDPISEHNRLYWYRQTLGQGPEFLTYFQNEAQLEKSRLLSDRFSAERPKGSFSTLEIQRTEQGDSAMYLCASSLPTSESSYEQYFGPGTRLTVT.

The J gene is TRBJ2-2, the V gene TRBV10-2, with D hard to call. V was trimmed by 2 bases and J by 3 bases, leaving 7 bases between them. The CDR3 loop spans 14 amino acids. Germline CDR1 and CDR2: WSHSY and SAAADI. The CDR3 bases are TGCGCCAGCAGTGAGGACGGATACACCGGGGAGCTGTTTTTT. This codes for CASSEDGYTGELFF.

The sample holds a few counts of this clonotype. The J gene is TRBJ1-2, the V gene TRBV5-1; D possibly corresponds to TRBD1 (5 bases). V lost 2 bases and J 5 bases, leaving 10 bases between the germline ends. This CDR3 contains 13 residues. From germline, CDR1 is SGHRS and CDR2 YFSETQ. In nucleotides, the CDR3 is TGCGCCAGCAGCTTAGCCAGGGCGTATGGCTACACCTTC. Its translation: CASSLARAYGYTF.

J is TRBJ1-1 and V is TRBV28; 7 positions agree with TRBD1. CDR1 is MDHEN, CDR2 SYDVKM, per germline. The CDR3 loop spans 15 amino acids. J was trimmed by 5 bases and V by 8 bases; bases with no gene match: 14. CDR3 sequence reads: CASGADREVRTEAFF. In DNA, the CDR3 is TGTGCCAGCGGCGCCGACAGGGAGGTTCGGACTGAAGCTTTCTTT.

V usage is TRBV5-6 and J usage is TRBJ2-7; D call uncertain. This CDR3 has 11 residues. Germline lookup yields CDR1 SGHDT and CDR2 YYEEEE. Deletions cut 0 bases from V and 7 bases from J, with 5 bases between. The CDR3 nucleotides read TGTGCCAGCAGCTTGGGGGAAGAGCAGTACTTC. Translation: CASSLGEEQYF. Filled out from reference TRBV5-6 and TRBJ2-7, the complete variable domain reads DAGVTQSPTHLIKTRGQQVTLRCSPKSGHDTVSWYQQALGQGPQFIFQYYEEEERQRGNFPDRFSGHQFPNYSSELNVNALLLGDSALYLCASSLGEEQYFGPGTRLTVT.

This chain connects TRBV2 to TRBJ2-7, with 8 positions matching TRBD2. The germline V gene encodes CDR1 SNHLY and CDR2 FYNNEI. The CDR3 consists of 14 residues. V lost 7 bases to trimming and J lost 7 bases; unmatched junction nucleotides: 12. CDR3 in DNA: TGTGCCAGCACCCCGGGACTAGTCCCTACGGAGCAGTACTTC. It translates to CASTPGLVPTEQYF.